In its sample, the clone carrying this T cell receptor (beta chain) was seen a few times. What it recognizes is unknown. Clones were read by immunoSEQ multiplex PCR, and TCRdb kept only the in-frame ones, dropping some. Of about 8,000 clones listed, less than 75% are singletons. Cells were frozen in aliquots of 500,000, and one aliquot per fraction was sequenced. The sample is drawn from a study of coeliac disease. Across the whole study: Disease groups: newly diagnosed active, refractory type I, gluten-free-diet controlled.

This CDR3 region has 14 residues. CDR1 and CDR2 from the germline V gene are MGHRA and YSYEKL. V lost 3 bases and J lost 5; bases outside the gene matches: 2. Study-wide findings and caveats: Lower clonality than controls marked TRB and TRG repertoires from active celiac intraepithelial and lamina propria samples. Intraepithelial and lamina propria fractions were not highly pure, so cross-contamination was possible.

Sequencing was performed on intraepithelial lymphocytes from the gut. The chain couples TRBV4-1 to TRBJ2-7; TRBD1 aligns across 12 bases. The TCR sequence derives from a woman aged 60-70 years with celiac disease. The CDR3 spells CASSHGTGGDEQYF. In DNA form, the CDR3 reads TGCGCCAGCAGCCATGGGACAGGGGGCGACGAGCAGTACTTC.